This TCR beta chain was sequenced for a study of CD8 T cells in ankylosing spondylitis. Whole-study results and caveats: A TCR beta motif of eight highly homologous variants appeared characteristic of ankylosing spondylitis blood. Enrichment of disease-linked clones was reportedly significant in matched ankylosing spondylitis synovial fluid. Relatively rare in peripheral blood, disease-linked clones were also CD8+.

Germline CDR1 is SGHAT and CDR2 is FQNNGV. V was shortened by 4 bases and J by 8 bases, with 18 bases between the two germline ends. This CDR3 is 16 amino acids long. This clonotype was counted many times. Its antigen is undetermined. TCRdb analysed the 5' RACE reads with MiXCR anew, one entry per CDR3 protein. Of approximately 400,000 distinct CDR3 sequences listed, more than 15% are singletons. Sequencing was performed on blood, either unsorted or a sorted T cell fraction (not recorded which). V is TRBV11-2 and J is TRBJ1-6; D unclear. The TCR originated in a male donor with ankylosing spondylitis. CDR3 nucleotide sequence: TGTGCCAGCAGCTGGAGGCTGTTTCAAACGGATTCACCCCTCCACTTT. It specifies CASSWRLFQTDSPLHF.